This TCR beta chain is from a study of blood T cell repertoires in COVID-19. Study-level background: The United States, Italy and Spain supplied acute and convalescent COVID-19 samples.

In assigning cohorts, the study relied on participant-reported clinical history. Authors' analysis steps: The assay estimated nucleated cells by amplifying reference gene primers. Profiled with immunoSEQ multiplex PCR; TCRdb holds only in-frame clones, not every one. The D gene and trimming were derived from the DNA, and the V and J assignments and clone size from that table. The table has 150,000 or so clones, 80% to 90% seen once. This CDR3 has 14 amino acids. Germline CDR1 and CDR2: WSHSY and SAAADI. V shed 4 bases, J shed 0 bases, and the junction held 2 bases outside the gene matches. The rearrangement uses TRBV10-2 and TRBJ2-7; the match to TRBD1 covers 8 bases. This sequence originates from a woman between 45 and 65 years old in a cohort exposed to, infected with or recovered from COVID-19 (not recorded which). Sequenced sample: PBMCs or T cells enriched from blood (not recorded which). DNA of the CDR3: TGCGCCAGCAGTGGGGGACAGGACTCCTACGAGCAGTACTTC. Translated, it gives CASSGGQDSYEQYF.